This entry features one TCR beta chain sequence. Its recognized antigen is unknown. No much larger clone exists at a distance of one base, and base qualities are not known. The data belong to a study of blood T cell repertoires in COVID-19 (TCRdb year 2020). A note on the overall study: The collaborator samples originated in the United States, Italy and Spain and spanned the acute and convalescent phases of COVID-19. The prospective study material was composed of cDNA or gDNA derived from T cells, B-cell-depleted T cells, or PBMCs. Deeply sampled blood TCRbeta repertoires from subjects exposed to, actively infected with, or recovered from COVID-19 were included in the dataset. The repertoires were released in a freely available public database intended as a resource for research on the immune response to SARS-CoV-2. Samples came from the ongoing ImmuneRACE study (first 160 participants) plus 1,254 subjects from 6 global collaborators. Nearly every sample came with metadata listing a de-identified subject ID, COVID-19 status, age in years and sex. Where available, HLA class I and class II types were obtained from metadata supplied by the sample provider rather than from assay-based typing. Overall results and qualifications from the work: Clinical and demographic metadata were provided uncurated, with the amount varying by source and participant.

Each collaborating institution followed its own protocols to collect whole blood in K2EDTA tubes. For TCRbeta analysis, collaborators shipped samples in one of three forms: frozen whole blood, isolated PBMCs, or DNA extracted from either of those sample types. Including the terminal cysteine and phenylalanine, the CDR3 comprises 17 residues. Just CDR3 DNA is preserved here, 51 bases in frame from base 1. TCRbeta CDR3 regions were amplified from genomic DNA by means of the immunoSEQ Assay, a bias-controlled multiplex PCR. The original methods were these. Nucleated cell counts per sample were estimated from amplification of reference gene primers within the assay. To quantify the absolute abundance of each unique TCRbeta CDR3 rearrangement, sequence reads were collapsed and filtered. For each sample, productive Simpson clonality was calculated as the square root of Simpson's diversity index over productive rearrangements. TCRdb re-hosts the immuneACCESS table, in-frame sequences only. Its copies lack some clones; in the studies checked, an unresolved V gene accounts for under half of them, and the cause for the rest is not known. V and J calls and clone size are copied from that table; D and trimming were computed from the DNA. Across this sample there are approximately 40,000 clones, with more than 90% seen only once. The ten largest clones add up to 4.5% to 7% of the sample.

The chain couples TRBV21-1 to TRBJ2-3; the D segment call TRBD2 is taken from the table without a DNA check. TRBV21-1 is a pseudogene locus. Material: peripheral blood. This clonotype originated in a woman aged 80 or older with acute or convalescent COVID-19. The base sequence is TGTGCCAGCAACAACCGTACACCCATAGCGGGGGCAGATACGCAGTATTTT. Translated, this gives CASNNRTPIAGADTQYF.